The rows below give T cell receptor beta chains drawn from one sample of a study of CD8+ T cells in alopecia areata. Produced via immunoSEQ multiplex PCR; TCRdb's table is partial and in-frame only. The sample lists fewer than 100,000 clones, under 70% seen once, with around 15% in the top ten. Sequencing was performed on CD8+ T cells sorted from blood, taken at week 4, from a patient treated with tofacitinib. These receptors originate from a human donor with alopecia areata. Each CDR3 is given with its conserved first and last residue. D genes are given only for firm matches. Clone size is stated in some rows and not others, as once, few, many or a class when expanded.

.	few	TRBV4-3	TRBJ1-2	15	CASSHLAGTDDGYTF	TGCGCCAGCAGCCATTTGGCCGGGACCGACGATGGCTACACCTTC
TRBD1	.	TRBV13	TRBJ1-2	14	CASRLGTGSYGYTF	TGTGCCAGCAGGTTGGGGACAGGCAGCTATGGCTACACCTTC
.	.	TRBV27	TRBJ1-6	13	CASARTINSPLHF	TGTGCCAGCGCACGTACCATTAATTCACCCCTCCACTTT
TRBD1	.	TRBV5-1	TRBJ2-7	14	CASTEDRASYEQYF	TGCGCCAGCACCGAGGACAGGGCTTCCTACGAGCAGTACTTC
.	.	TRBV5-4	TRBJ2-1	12	CASSLSPDEQFF	TGTGCCAGCAGCTTGAGCCCCGATGAGCAGTTCTTC
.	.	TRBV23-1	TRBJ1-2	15	CASSQRIKAGYGYTF	TGCGCCAGCAGTCAACGTATCAAGGCCGGGTATGGCTACACCTTC
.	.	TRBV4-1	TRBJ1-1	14	CASSQVIRGTEAFF	TGCGCCAGCAGCCAAGTTATTCGAGGCACTGAAGCTTTCTTT
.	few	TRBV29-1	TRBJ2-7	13	CSVVHETSYEQYF	TGCAGCGTTGTTCACGAAACCTCCTACGAGCAGTACTTC
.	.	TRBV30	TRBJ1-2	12	CAWSGEAYGYTF	TGTGCCTGGAGTGGGGAGGCCTATGGCTACACCTTC
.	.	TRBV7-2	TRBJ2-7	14	CASSLDASSYEQYF	TGTGCCAGCAGCTTAGACGCCAGCTCCTACGAGCAGTACTTC
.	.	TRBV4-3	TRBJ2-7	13	CASSQDLSYEQYF	TGCGCCAGCAGCCAAGATTTGAGTTACGAGCAGTACTTC
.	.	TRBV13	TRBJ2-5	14	CASSLGGGAETQYF	TGTGCCAGCAGCTTAGGAGGGGGGGCGGAGACCCAGTACTTC
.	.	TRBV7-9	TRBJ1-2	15	CASSLAQRDRLDHHF	TGTGCCAGCAGCTTAGCGCAGCGAGACAGACTGGATCATCACTTC
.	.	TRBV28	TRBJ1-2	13	CASSLSKDYGYTF	TGTGCCAGCAGTTTGTCTAAGGACTATGGCTACACCTTC
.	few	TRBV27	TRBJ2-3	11	CASSTGDTQYF	TGTGCCAGCAGTACTGGAGATACGCAGTATTTT
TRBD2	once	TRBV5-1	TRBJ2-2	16	CASSYRSSGGSGELFF	TGCGCCAGCAGCTACCGTAGTAGCGGGGGTTCCGGGGAGCTGTTTTTT
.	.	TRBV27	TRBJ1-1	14	CASNALASNTEAFF	TGTGCCAGCAATGCTTTGGCTTCAAACACTGAAGCTTTCTTT
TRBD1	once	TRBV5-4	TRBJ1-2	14	CASSLRGQGVGYTF	TGTGCCAGCAGCCTACGAGGACAGGGCGTTGGCTACACCTTC
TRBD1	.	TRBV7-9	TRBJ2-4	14	CASSKTGAQNIQYF	TGTGCCAGCAGCAAGACAGGGGCCCAAAACATTCAGTACTTC
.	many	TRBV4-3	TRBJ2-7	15	CASSQGPGEAYEQYF	TGCGCCAGCAGCCAAGGCCCCGGGGAGGCCTACGAGCAGTACTTC
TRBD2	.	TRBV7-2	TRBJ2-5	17	CASSLKVRLAGMETQYF	TGTGCCAGCAGCTTAAAAGTGCGACTAGCGGGGATGGAGACCCAGTACTTC
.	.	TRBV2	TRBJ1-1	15	CASSEGGTTNTEAFF	TGTGCCAGCAGTGAAGGGGGGACAACGAACACTGAAGCTTTCTTT
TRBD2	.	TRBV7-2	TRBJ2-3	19	CASSLASSGGATRTDTQYF	TGTGCCAGCAGCTTAGCCTCTAGCGGGGGGGCCACACGCACAGATACGCAGTATTTT
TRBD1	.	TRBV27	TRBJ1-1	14	CASSLGRGFTEAFF	TGTGCCAGCAGTTTAGGCAGGGGGTTCACTGAAGCTTTCTTT
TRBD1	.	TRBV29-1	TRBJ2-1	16	CSVESLEQGDYNEQFF	TGCAGCGTTGAATCCTTGGAACAGGGGGACTACAATGAGCAGTTCTTC
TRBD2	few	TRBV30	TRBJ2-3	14	CAWIGGRAGDTQYF	TGTGCCTGGATTGGTGGGAGGGCCGGCGATACGCAGTATTTT
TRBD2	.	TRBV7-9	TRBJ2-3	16	CASSQGTSGSTDTQYF	TGTGCCAGCAGCCAAGGGACTAGCGGGAGCACAGATACGCAGTATTTT
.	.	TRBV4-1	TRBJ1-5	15	CASSQDSTGHQPQHF	TGCGCCAGCAGCCAAGATTCTACAGGGCATCAGCCCCAGCATTTT